One and the same sample provided the 27 T cell receptor beta chains below, sequenced in a study of CD8 T cells in ankylosing spondylitis (TCRdb year 2017). To prepare the library, 5' RACE was applied. Sequenced on an Illumina HiSeq 2500. The public reads were reprocessed in TCRdb via fastp at Q25 and MiXCR, keeping in-frame beta chains. Entries that share a CDR3 protein sequence are merged under the most common genes and DNA. The sample yields 340,000 or so distinct CDR3 sequences; roughly 15% were counted once. Of the sample, 0.9% to 1.2% is held by the ten largest clones. What was sequenced was blood, either unsorted or a sorted T cell fraction (not recorded which). All receptors come from a male donor with ankylosing spondylitis or in good health (not recorded which).

This clonotype has ten or more counts. The chain uses TRBV28 and TRBJ1-2; no firm D call. Germline V gene data show CDR1 as MDHEN and CDR2 as SYDVKM. The CDR3 extends over 11 amino acids. V lost 5 bases and J 2 bases, leaving 3 bases between the germline ends. The CDR3 reads CASSTNYGYTF. The CDR3 bases are TGTGCCAGCAGTACGAACTATGGCTACACCTTC.

This chain links TRBV29-1 with TRBJ1-5; D call uncertain. Trimming left V 0 bases short and J 11 bases short, with 8 bases between. CDR1 and CDR2 from the germline V gene are SQVTM and ANQGSEA. The CDR3 covers 11 residues. The CDR3 bases are TGCAGCGTTGAAGAAGGCTGGTCCCAGCATTTT. As protein: CSVEEGWSQHF. Variable domain in full (rest from reference TRBV29-1 and TRBJ1-5): SAVISQKPSRDICQRGTSLTIQCQVDSQVTMMFWYRQQPGQSLTLIATANQGSEATYESGFVIDKFPISRPNLTFSTLTVSNMSPEDSSIYLCSVEEGWSQHFGDGTRLSIL.

This sequence joins TRBV11-1 and TRBJ2-3; D ambiguous. Per germline, CDR1 SGHAT and CDR2 FQDESV (reference sequence). V was clipped by 5 bases and J by 3 bases, with 12 bases between them. The CDR3 extends over 14 amino acids. CDR3 loop: CASSLRPDTDTQYF. CDR3 coding DNA: TGTGCCAGCAGCCTCCGCCCGGATACAGATACGCAGTATTTT.

This clonotype was counted only a few times. The chain employs TRBV19 and TRBJ2-1; 8 positions agree with TRBD1. The CDR3 runs to 16 residues. V lost 5 bases and J lost 1; bases outside the gene matches: 7. The germline CDR1 and CDR2 sequences are LNHDA and SQIVND (reference sequence). CDR3 DNA sequence: TGTGCCAGTAGTGTCCGGACAGGGTGGTCCTACAATGAGCAGTTCTTC. Amino acid sequence: CASSVRTGWSYNEQFF.

V and J are TRBV12-3 or TRBV12-4 and TRBJ2-2, with D possibly matching TRBD1 (6 bases). This CDR3 has 14 amino acids. The V end was cut by 8 bases, the J end by 3 bases, with 13 bases between. The CDR3 sequence is CASHGDTHTGELFF. The CDR3 region has the DNA TGTGCCAGCCATGGGGACACCCACACCGGGGAGCTGTTTTTT.

This clonotype was recorded many times. J is TRBJ1-4 and V is TRBV11-2; D gene uncertain. The CDR3 spans 14 residues. Germline loops: CDR1 SGHAT, CDR2 FQNNGV. Trimming took 3 bases from V and 0 from J, leaving 5 bases between them. DNA for the CDR3: TGTGCCAGCAGCTTCGGAACAACTAATGAAAAACTGTTTTTT. It specifies CASSFGTTNEKLFF.

This clonotype was observed a few times. DNA for the CDR3: TGCGCCAGCAGTGAGGAGAGGACGCAGTATTTT. This encodes CASSEERTQYF. This chain connects TRBV10-2 to TRBJ2-3; D gene uncertain. The V and J ends lost 2 bases and 9 bases respectively, with 6 bases between them. The germline gives CDR1 WSHSY, CDR2 SAAADI. CDR3 length: 11 amino acids.

This clonotype occurred many times. At one boundary the junction diverges from the germline segment, which might be a read error. The chain carries TRBV5-1 and TRBJ2-3; 11 nucleotides agree with TRBD1. The CDR3 has 16 amino acids. Germline V CDR1 and CDR2: SGHRS, YFSETQ. CDR3 bases: TGCGCCAGCAGCGCAGGACAGGGGGCAGGCACGGATACGCAGTATTTT. This gives the protein CASSAGQGAGTDTQYF.

This clonotype was detected a few times. This rearrangement joins TRBV7-6 to TRBJ2-3, with TRBD1 as a possible D gene (6 bases). The CDR3 has 15 amino acids. The germline V and J ends were trimmed by 5 bases and 2 bases, with 14 bases remaining between them. CDR1 SGHVS and CDR2 FNYEAQ come from the germline V gene. CDR3 nucleotide sequence: TGTGCCAGCAGCCAGGGGAACGGCCCCACAGATACGCAGTATTTT. Its protein product is CASSQGNGPTDTQYF.

This clonotype was counted at least ten times. The chain joins TRBV6-1 to TRBJ2-7; D is possibly TRBD1 (6 bases). CDR1 and CDR2 (germline): MNHNS, SASEGT. V gave up 8 bases and J gave up 5 bases, with 16 bases separating them. The length of the CDR3 is 13 residues. This CDR3 reads CASQTGSDHEQYF. The CDR3 DNA is TGTGCCAGCCAAACAGGGTCAGACCACGAGCAGTACTTC.

This clonotype has only a few counts. J is TRBJ1-1 and V is TRBV5-1, with unresolved D. Germline V gene lookup returns CDR1 SGHRS and CDR2 YFSETQ. This CDR3 is built from 14 residues. Deletions cut 0 bases from V and 5 bases from J, with 11 bases between. The CDR3: CASSLAELATEAFF. The CDR3, as DNA: TGCGCCAGCAGCTTGGCCGAGTTAGCGACTGAAGCTTTCTTT.

The chain combines TRBV7-9 with TRBJ1-2; D not certain. CDR1 is SEHNR and CDR2 is FQNEAQ in the germline V gene (reference sequence). CDR3 size: 12 residues. The V end was cut by 4 bases, the J end by 8 bases, with 11 bases between. The CDR3 here is CASSSRTWGYTF. CDR3 in DNA: TGTGCCAGCAGCTCGAGGACGTGGGGCTACACCTTC.

This clonotype was seen more than once but under ten times. The chain recombines TRBV29-1 with TRBJ2-1; D tentatively fits TRBD1 or TRBD2 (6 bases each). Deletions cut 4 bases from V and 2 bases from J, with 12 bases between. The V gene's germline CDR1 is SQVTM and CDR2 ANQGSEA. The CDR3 is made up of 14 amino acids. The CDR3 coding sequence is TGCAGCGTTGGGCGGGACACCGCCTACAATGAGCAGTTCTTC. Amino acid sequence: CSVGRDTAYNEQFF.

This clonotype was seen a handful of times. This chain joins TRBV10-3 and TRBJ2-7; D is uncertain. The CDR3 totals 14 residues. The V gene's germline CDR1 is ENHRY and CDR2 SYGVKD. The V end lost 4 bases, the J end lost 6 bases, and 16 bases lay between the germline ends. CDR3 protein: CAISGSGRNSEQYF. The CDR3 DNA reads TGTGCCATCAGTGGCTCCGGCAGGAACTCCGAGCAGTACTTC.

This clonotype occurred a few times. V and J are TRBV7-2 and TRBJ2-3; possibly TRBD1 or TRBD2 for D (5 bases each). V lost 5 bases, J lost 1 base, and 10 bases lay in between. This CDR3 is built from 14 residues. CDR1 and CDR2 from the germline V gene are SGHTA and FQGNSA. The CDR3 protein is CASSPGPRTDTQYF. The CDR3, as DNA: TGTGCCAGCAGCCCGGGGCCCCGCACAGATACGCAGTATTTT.

The chain couples TRBV12-3 or TRBV12-4 to TRBJ2-3; TRBD1 matches at 7 bases. J was trimmed by 2 bases and V by 3 bases; bases with no gene match: 8. The length of the CDR3 is 16 residues. The CDR3 nucleotides read TGTGCCAGCAGTTTGGGACAGCCCCGAATCACAGATACGCAGTATTTT. Protein product: CASSLGQPRITDTQYF.

This clonotype turned up a few times. V and J are TRBV20-1 and TRBJ2-7; 7 nucleotides align to TRBD2. Germline-derived CDR1 and CDR2 are DFQATT and SNEGSKA (reference sequence). The J segment lost 0 bases and the V segment lost 5 bases, leaving 7 bases of the junction unmatched. CDR3 length equals 14 residues. The CDR3 region has the DNA TGCAGTGCTTTGATGGGGGGGTCCTCCTACGAGCAGTACTTC. It translates to CSALMGGSSYEQYF.

The chain links TRBV2 to TRBJ1-1; no clear D. This CDR3 has 14 residues. The V end lost 2 bases, the J end lost 5 bases, and 12 bases lay between the germline ends. Germline assignment: CDR1 SNHLY and CDR2 FYNNEI. DNA for the CDR3: TGTGCCAGCAGTGAATTTGGCGGCAAGACTGAAGCTTTCTTT. Translating it yields CASSEFGGKTEAFF.

The chain joins TRBV20-1 to TRBJ1-2, with D possibly TRBD1 on 5 matching bases. This CDR3 has 13 amino acids. Trimming took off 8 bases at V and 2 bases at J, with 15 bases between the two ends. CDR1 and CDR2 (germline): DFQATT, SNEGSKA (reference sequence). The CDR3 nucleotides read TGCAGTTCTACGGGACCGTTGAACTATGGCTACACCTTC. Residues: CSSTGPLNYGYTF.

The rearrangement uses TRBV20-1 and TRBJ2-1, with a possible D match to TRBD1 (6 bases). CDR3 length: 14 amino acids. Germline assignment: CDR1 DFQATT and CDR2 SNEGSKA (reference sequence). Deletions cut 5 bases from V and 7 bases from J, with 18 bases between. Written as DNA, the CDR3 is TGCAGTGCTCCCAGGGGTGGGAGCGCGAATGAGCAGTTCTTC. Protein sequence: CSAPRGGSANEQFF.

This clonotype came up a few times. The chain is built from TRBV25-1 and TRBJ2-2; 8 nucleotides match TRBD1. Germline V CDR1 and CDR2: MGHDK, SYGVNS. The V and J ends lost 6 bases and 4 bases, in that order; junction bases with no gene match: 7. The CDR3 is 15 residues long. The CDR3 protein is CASRKDRVVTGELFF. The CDR3 DNA sequence: TGTGCCAGCAGAAAGGACAGGGTGGTCACCGGGGAGCTGTTTTTT.

This clonotype was counted many times. The genes are TRBV7-7 and TRBJ2-1, with 10 nucleotides matching TRBD2. Germline loops: CDR1 SSHAT, CDR2 FNYEAQ (reference sequence). The CDR3 sequence is 15 residues long. Trimming at V came to 3 bases and at J to 6 bases, leaving 5 bases not matched to a gene. The CDR3 sequence is CASSFSTSGSNEQFF. The DNA of the CDR3 is TGTGCCAGCAGCTTTTCGACTAGCGGGTCCAATGAGCAGTTCTTC.

A few counts support this clonotype. The chain couples TRBV6-2 or TRBV6-3 to TRBJ1-5; D is unresolved. V was clipped by 4 bases and J by 3 bases, with 16 bases between them. The CDR3 loop spans 16 amino acids. Germline V gene data show CDR1 as MNHEY and CDR2 as SVGEGT. This CDR3 is CASSFGSWILNQPQHF. CDR3 nucleotides: TGTGCCAGCAGTTTCGGGTCGTGGATCCTCAATCAGCCCCAGCATTTT.

This clonotype was seen a handful of times. The V and J genes are TRBV18 and TRBJ1-5, with D possibly TRBD1 on 6 matching bases. Trimming left V 8 bases short and J 5 bases short, with 19 bases between. Per the germline V gene, CDR1 is KGHSH and CDR2 is LQKENI. This CDR3 has 15 amino acids. The DNA for the CDR3 is TGTGCCAGCCGCGAGGGGGTAGCTAGGGATCAGCCCCAGCATTTT. Translation: CASREGVARDQPQHF.

This clonotype came up a few times. V and J are TRBV20-1 and TRBJ1-6; the D is unclear. Germline CDR1 DFQATT, CDR2 SNEGSKA (reference sequence). Trimming took 2 bases from V and 9 from J, leaving 11 bases between them. The CDR3 covers 13 residues. CDR3 nucleotide sequence: TGCAGTGCTAGAATCTCCACCCCTTCACCCCTCCACTTT. This translates into CSARISTPSPLHF.

The chain is built from TRBV6-1 and TRBJ2-3, with D possibly TRBD2 on 5 matching bases. From germline, CDR1 is MNHNS and CDR2 SASEGT. Between the trimmed V and J ends, which lost 3 bases and 6 bases, there was a span of 19 bases. The CDR3 covers 16 residues. CDR3 nucleotide sequence: TGTGCCAGCAGTGACATTGGATACAGCGGTCGGGATACGCAGTATTTT. This encodes CASSDIGYSGRDTQYF.

The sample holds a few counts of this clonotype. The gene calls are TRBV14 and TRBJ2-1; D is possibly TRBD1 (6 bases). The CDR3 is 15 amino acids. In germline, CDR1 is SGHDN, CDR2 FVKESK. The V end lost 3 bases, the J end lost 3 bases, and 12 bases lay between the germline ends. The CDR3 sequence is CASSHMRGNYNEQFF. The CDR3 DNA sequence: TGTGCCAGCAGCCATATGAGGGGGAACTACAATGAGCAGTTCTTC.